The 24 T cell receptor beta chains below all came from one sample that was sequenced in a study of circulating CD8 cells and anti-PD-1 response in melanoma. Four subsets defined by PD-1 and/or TIGIT were sorted from live CD3+CD8+TCRalphabeta+ cells. Using 15 ng of total RNA, TCR libraries were made with the QIAseq Immune Repertoire TCR panel. TCRdb itself ran the reads through MiXCR, one entry per CDR3 protein. The data show roughly 800 distinct CDR3 sequences, around 13% seen once. The source was CD8+ T cells from PBMCs, collected at baseline or after one month of anti-PD-1 therapy (not recorded which). Source of these receptors: a human donor with melanoma.

This clonotype was seen a handful of times. A much larger clonotype is one base distant, so this may be a read error. V is TRBV2 and J is TRBJ1-4; maybe TRBD1 (5 bases). This CDR3 region has 14 residues. The germline CDR1 and CDR2 sequences are SNHLY and FYNNEI. Trimming pared 3 bases from V and 5 bases from J, leaving 10 bases between. The CDR3 is CASSDLRENEKLFF. CDR3 sequence (DNA): TGTGCCAGCAGTGATCTCAGGGAAAATGAAAAACTGTTTTTT.

Judged by abundance, this clonotype is hyperexpanded. The chain joins TRBV7-3 to TRBJ2-1, with TRBD1 identical over 9 bases. Germline trimming cut 0 bases from V and 2 bases from J; bases unmatched to any gene: 5. The CDR3 sequence is 17 residues long. Germline lookup yields CDR1 SGHTA and CDR2 FQGTGA. This CDR3 reads CASSLTLGTGPYNEQFF. The CDR3 DNA reads as TGTGCCAGCAGCTTAACCTTAGGGACAGGGCCCTACAATGAGCAGTTCTTC.

In this sample, this clonotype is medium-sized. The chain uses TRBV19 and TRBJ1-5; the D is unclear. CDR1 is LNHDA, CDR2 SQIVND, per germline (reference sequence). Trimming took off 7 bases at V and 4 bases at J, with 11 bases between the two ends. This CDR3 contains 13 residues. The CDR3 nucleotides are TGTGCCAGTAACGGAGGTATTAATCAGCCCCAGCATTTT. Its protein product is CASNGGINQPQHF.

This clonotype is labeled medium-sized. This chain uses TRBV2 with TRBJ2-7; TRBD1 matches at 9 bases. This CDR3 spans 18 amino acids. CDR1 and CDR2 (germline): SNHLY, FYNNEI. CDR3 nucleotides: TGTGCATCAAATCTGATTCAAGGACAGGGGAGGAGGACCTACGAGCAGTACTTC. Its translation: CASNLIQGQGRRTYEQYF.

This clonotype is termed medium-sized (0.01 to 0.1%). V gene TRBV15 combines with J gene TRBJ2-7, with D maybe TRBD1 (6 bases). Germline-derived CDR1 and CDR2 are LNHNV and YYDKDF (reference sequence). The CDR3 totals 15 residues. V shed 5 bases and J shed 5 bases, with 19 bases lying between them. CDR3 nucleotide sequence: TGTGCCACCAGCGGGGGTCGACAGGTGGGCAACGAGCAGTACTTC. Translation: CATSGGRQVGNEQYF.

The chain couples TRBV28 to TRBJ2-3; possibly TRBD1 or TRBD2 for D (5 bases each). The CDR3 covers 14 residues. V was shortened by 11 bases and J by 1 base, with 16 bases between the two germline ends. The germline CDR1 and CDR2 sequences are MDHEN and SYDVKM. The CDR3 spells CAGSWGAGTDTQYF. In nucleotides, the CDR3 is TGTGCCGGGAGTTGGGGCGCAGGCACAGATACGCAGTATTTT. Full variable domain (outside the CDR3, taken from reference TRBV28 and TRBJ2-3): DVKVTQSSRYLVKRTGEKVFLECVQDMDHENMFWYRQDPGLGLRLIYFSYDVKMKEKGDIPEGYSVSREKKERFSLILESASTNQTSMYLCAGSWGAGTDTQYFGPGTRLTVL.

This clonotype has a handful of counts. V gene TRBV20-1 combines with J gene TRBJ2-7; the D is unclear. The CDR3 spans 12 residues. Germline V gene lookup returns CDR1 DFQATT and CDR2 SNEGSKA (reference sequence). The V end was cut by 3 bases, the J end by 0 bases, with 6 bases between. The CDR3 nucleotides read TGCAGTGCTAGGGGTCCCTCCTACGAGCAGTACTTC. Protein: CSARGPSYEQYF.

Only a few counts were recorded for this clonotype. The chain links TRBV19 to TRBJ2-1; TRBD2 matches 12 bases. V was pared by 8 bases and J by 8 bases, with 7 bases of the junction left unmatched. Germline V gene lookup returns CDR1 LNHDA and CDR2 SQIVND (reference sequence). The CDR3 consists of 14 residues. The CDR3 nucleotides read TGTGCCAGTTCTAGCGGGGGGGCATCTGATGAGCAGTTCTTC. This codes for CASSSGGASDEQFF. Full variable domain (rest looked up from reference TRBV19 and TRBJ2-1): DGGITQSPKYLFRKEGQNVTLSCEQNLNHDAMYWYRQDPGQGLRLIYYSQIVNDFQKGDIAEGYSVSREKKESFPLTVTSAQKNPTAFYLCASSSGGASDEQFFGPGTRLTVL.

This clonotype is categorized as large (0.1 to 1%). V and J are TRBV2 and TRBJ2-7; D is perhaps TRBD2 (6 bases). The germline V gene has CDR1 SNHLY and CDR2 FYNNEI. This CDR3 contains 12 residues. Between the trimmed V and J ends, which lost 5 bases and 2 bases, there was a span of 7 bases. The CDR3 sequence: CASSPGAYEQYF. The DNA for the CDR3 is TGTGCCAGCAGTCCGGGGGCCTACGAGCAGTACTTC.

This chain connects TRBV28 to TRBJ2-7; 11 bases are a match to TRBD1. J lost 3 bases, V lost 6 bases, and 7 bases had no gene match. The CDR3 runs 15 residues. Germline V lookup: CDR1 MDHEN, CDR2 SYDVKM. The CDR3 sequence: CASSISGTGGYEQYF. The CDR3 nucleotides are TGTGCCAGCAGCATCTCCGGGACAGGGGGCTACGAGCAGTACTTC.

This clonotype is labeled medium-sized. The V and J genes are TRBV20-1 and TRBJ2-7; 7 bases align to TRBD1. Trimming cost V 3 bases and J 4 bases; bases outside gene matches: 12. The CDR3 is 15 amino acids. From germline, CDR1 is DFQATT and CDR2 SNEGSKA (reference sequence). CDR3 region: CSARDRSMGLYEQYF. The DNA of the CDR3 is TGCAGTGCTAGGGACAGGTCGATGGGGTTGTACGAGCAGTACTTC.

V is TRBV2 and J is TRBJ1-5; a possible D gene is TRBD1 (5 bases). The V end was cut by 5 bases, the J end by 0 bases, with 11 bases between. The CDR3 is made up of 15 amino acids. Germline CDR1 and CDR2: SNHLY and FYNNEI. This chain's CDR3 is CASSLTVNSNQPQHF. Here the CDR3 DNA reads TGTGCCAGCAGTCTGACAGTGAATAGCAATCAGCCCCAGCATTTT.

Judged by abundance, this clonotype is medium-sized (0.01 to 0.1%). The chain uses TRBV29-1 and TRBJ2-1, with 10 bases that match TRBD2. Germline values: CDR1 SQVTM, CDR2 ANQGSEA. The J segment lost 5 bases and the V segment lost 4 bases, leaving 2 bases of the junction unmatched. The CDR3 contains 13 residues. DNA for the CDR3: TGCAGCGTTGTTGGACTAGCGGACAATGAGCAGTTCTTC. Translated: CSVVGLADNEQFF.

The chain employs TRBV29-1 and TRBJ1-2; a possible D gene is TRBD1 (6 bases). This CDR3 is built from 12 residues. Trimming shortened V by 5 bases and J by 1 base, and 8 bases separated the two germline ends. Per germline, CDR1 SQVTM and CDR2 ANQGSEA. CDR3 sequence (DNA): TGCAGCGTTAAGGACAGTAACTATGGCTACACCTTC. It specifies CSVKDSNYGYTF.

This clonotype is medium-sized by share. The genes are TRBV7-3 and TRBJ2-3; the match to TRBD1 covers 8 bases. CDR3 length equals 15 residues. The junction had 10 bases not matched to a gene; V was cut back by 5 bases and J by 6 bases. CDR1 SGHTA and CDR2 FQGTGA come from the germline V gene. In DNA form, the CDR3 reads TGTGCCAGCAGCCCTACAGGGGGTAGTAGGGATACGCAGTATTTT. Protein: CASSPTGGSRDTQYF.

This clonotype counts as large. The V call is TRBV9, the J call TRBJ2-7; either TRBD1 or TRBD2 may supply D (5 bases each). Germline V gene sequence: CDR1 SGDLS, CDR2 YYNGEE. CDR3 size: 15 residues. With 3 bases removed from V and 2 bases from J, the gap between germline ends came to 15 bases. The CDR3 here is CASSARDGAAYEQYF. In DNA form, the CDR3 reads TGTGCCAGCAGCGCCCGGGATGGGGCAGCCTACGAGCAGTACTTC.

This clonotype is large. V usage is TRBV6-6 and J usage is TRBJ1-1, with D possibly being TRBD1 (5 bases). Trimming stripped 7 bases from V and 7 bases from J, with 10 bases between. There are 11 residues in the CDR3. Germline CDR1 is MNHNY and CDR2 is SVGAGI (reference sequence). CDR3 sequence reads: CASNQGYEAFF. The CDR3 region has the DNA TGTGCCAGCAACCAGGGATATGAAGCTTTCTTT.

The chain joins TRBV19 to TRBJ2-5; 11 positions agree with TRBD2. Trimming at V came to 3 bases and at J to 5 bases, leaving 20 bases not matched to a gene. The CDR3 totals 20 residues. Germline CDR1 reads LNHDA; CDR2 reads SQIVND (reference sequence). The CDR3 coding sequence is TGTGCCAGTAGTATCCTTCCCCCCCGCGACCTGGGACTAGCGGAGGAGACCCAGTACTTC. Translating gives CASSILPPRDLGLAEETQYF.

On this clonotype itself: Given a much more abundant clone one base away, this may be a read error. This likely comes from a read error, as the CDR3 has no conserved phenylalanine or tryptophan at its end. The DNA is omitted, as the CDR3 cannot be located on it reliably, and the CDR3 follows TCRdb's listing. The chain couples TRBV12-3 or TRBV12-4 to TRBJ1-1. From its first to its last residue, the CDR3 has 8 amino acids. The CDR3 reads CASSWVNS.

This clonotype appeared a few times. The chain employs TRBV28 and TRBJ1-3; 8 bases are shared with TRBD1. The germline V gene has CDR1 MDHEN and CDR2 SYDVKM. V lost 4 bases to trimming and J lost 9 bases; unmatched junction nucleotides: 11. The CDR3 is 15 residues long. The CDR3 DNA sequence: TGTGCCAGCAGTTCCGCAGGGGGCCTCCCCGCCACCATATATTTT. Protein product: CASSSAGGLPATIYF.

A remark on this clonotype: One end of the junction does not line up with germline, which may come from a read error. The chain recombines TRBV19 with TRBJ2-2; D is unresolved. The CDR3 consists of 15 residues. CDR1 and CDR2 from the germline V gene are LNHDA and SQIVND (reference sequence). The CDR3 protein is CAGSIKGVRTGELFF. The CDR3 nucleotides are TGTGCCGGTAGTATAAAGGGTGTCAGGACCGGGGAGCTGTTTTTT.

This clonotype is termed large. The gene calls are TRBV12-5 and TRBJ2-1, with 10 nucleotides matching TRBD2. The germline V gene encodes CDR1 LGHNT and CDR2 FRNRAP. The CDR3 sequence is 16 residues long. With 6 bases clipped from V and 4 bases from J, the junction kept 9 bases outside the gene matches. The CDR3 is CASGPEGLARYNEQFF. CDR3 DNA: TGTGCTAGTGGGCCAGAGGGACTAGCGCGGTACAATGAGCAGTTCTTC. The full variable domain, completed using reference TRBV12-5 and TRBJ2-1, is DARVTQTPRHKVTEMGQEVTMRCQPILGHNTVFWYRQTMMQGLELLAYFRNRAPLDDSGMPKDRFSAEMPDATLATLKIQPSEPRDSAVYFCASGPEGLARYNEQFFGPGTRLTVL.

CDR3 in amino acids: CASDRGSNQPQHF. In nucleotides, the CDR3 is TGTGCCAGTGACAGGGGAAGCAATCAGCCCCAGCATTTT. This rearrangement joins TRBV19 to TRBJ1-5; 8 bases agree with TRBD1. This CDR3 comprises 13 residues. After removal of 8 bases from V and 1 base from J, the junction contained 1 base not matched to a gene. The germline V gene encodes CDR1 LNHDA and CDR2 SQIVND (reference sequence). Drawing the rest from reference TRBV19 and TRBJ1-5, the complete variable domain is DGGITQSPKYLFRKEGQNVTLSCEQNLNHDAMYWYRQDPGQGLRLIYYSQIVNDFQKGDIAEGYSVSREKKESFPLTVTSAQKNPTAFYLCASDRGSNQPQHFGDGTRLSIL.

This clonotype was detected a few times. The CDR3 reads CASSPRQGGSTDTQYF. The CDR3 DNA sequence: TGTGCCAGCAGCCCCAGGCAGGGGGGGAGCACAGATACGCAGTATTTT. The chain carries TRBV7-2 and TRBJ2-3; D could derive from TRBD1 or TRBD2 (7 bases each). The CDR3 covers 16 residues. The germline V gene has CDR1 SGHTA and CDR2 FQGNSA. Trimming cost V 5 bases and J 0 bases, with 15 bases left between them.